This is a list of T cell receptor beta chains from one sample in a study of T-cell reconstitution after alpha-beta-depleted transplantation in children. TCRdb reanalysed the PCR reads using MiXCR and keeps one entry per CDR3 protein. The data contain 200,000 or so distinct CDR3 sequences, roughly 6.5% of them singletons. The starting material was PBMCs, obtained before TCRalphabeta/CD19-depleted stem cell transplant. The receptor source for this set is a girl under three years old with combined immunodeficiency, due to receive a stem cell transplant. CDR3s include the opening cysteine and the closing phenylalanine or tryptophan. D genes are given only for firm matches. The listing skips clone size in some rows; elsewhere it reads once, few, many or a size class.

D gene	V gene	clone size	J gene	CDR3 protein	CDR3 DNA
TRBD1	TRBV7-3	many	TRBJ1-1	CASSIQGADTEAFF	TGTGCCAGCAGCATCCAGGGGGCTGACACTGAAGCTTTCTTT
TRBD2	TRBV12-3/TRBV12-4	many	TRBJ2-1	CASSFGSGGYEQFF	TGTGCCAGCAGTTTTGGTAGCGGGGGCTACGAGCAGTTCTTC
TRBD2	TRBV5-1	many	TRBJ2-1	CASSSLAGGPDEQFF	TGCGCCAGCAGCTCACTAGCGGGGGGGCCCGATGAGCAGTTCTTC
-	TRBV20-1	many	TRBJ2-1	CSARDRLEQFF	TGCAGTGCTAGAGATAGGCTAGAGCAGTTCTTC
-	TRBV4-3	many	TRBJ2-3	CASSRGGSADTQYF	TGCGCCAGCTCCAGGGGAGGGAGTGCAGATACGCAGTATTTT
TRBD2	TRBV7-2	many	TRBJ2-7	CASSRYTSGKYYEQYF	TGTGCCAGCAGTCGTTATACTAGCGGGAAGTACTACGAGCAGTACTTC
-	TRBV24-1	-	TRBJ1-5	CATSDPAPGEGNQPQHF	TGTGCCACCAGTGATCCTGCCCCTGGGGAGGGCAATCAGCCCCAGCATTTT
-	TRBV29-1	many	TRBJ2-7	CSARMTLSYEQYF	TGCAGCGCCAGAATGACACTCTCCTACGAGCAGTACTTC
TRBD1	TRBV7-6	-	TRBJ1-2	CASSLNRQGGPYGYTF	TGTGCCAGCAGCTTAAATCGACAGGGCGGCCCCTATGGCTACACCTTC
TRBD1	TRBV13	many	TRBJ1-5	CASSLGQGGSNQPQHF	TGTGCCAGCAGCTTAGGACAGGGGGGTAGCAATCAGCCCCAGCATTTT
-	TRBV6-2/TRBV6-3	many	TRBJ2-1	CASDQRLGGGSDGNNEQFF	TGTGCCAGCGATCAGCGATTGGGGGGCGGGAGCGACGGGAACAATGAGCAGTTCTTC
TRBD2	TRBV10-3	many	TRBJ2-3	CAISDSLAGEADTQYF	TGTGCCATCAGTGATTCTCTAGCGGGAGAGGCAGATACGCAGTATTTT
-	TRBV11-3	-	TRBJ1-1	CASSLADGEAFF	TGTGCCAGCAGCTTAGCGGACGGCGAAGCTTTCTTT
TRBD2	TRBV20-1	many	TRBJ2-3	CSAKKREAQYF	TGCAGTGCGAAGAAGCGGGAGGCGCAGTATTTT
-	TRBV28	many	TRBJ2-5	CASSFSQETQYF	TGTGCCAGCAGTTTCTCCCAAGAGACCCAGTACTTC
-	TRBV4-3	many	TRBJ2-3	CASSHTLAGATDTQYF	TGCGCCAGCAGCCATACGCTAGCAGGGGCCACAGATACGCAGTATTTT
-	TRBV12-3/TRBV12-4	many	TRBJ2-1	CASSSAVRGEQFF	TGTGCCAGCAGTTCAGCGGTGCGGGGTGAGCAGTTCTTC
-	TRBV7-2	many	TRBJ2-7	CASSGPLSYEQYF	TGTGCCAGCAGCGGCCCCCTCTCCTACGAGCAGTACTTC
-	TRBV18	-	TRBJ2-7	CASSGTRGYEQYF	TGTGCCAGCTCAGGGACAAGGGGTTACGAGCAGTACTTC
-	TRBV6-1	many	TRBJ2-7	CASRPWDWSSYEQYF	TGTGCCAGCAGACCGTGGGACTGGAGCTCCTACGAGCAGTACTTC
-	TRBV28	-	TRBJ2-7	CAMGRRFHYEQYF	TGTGCCATGGGCCGGAGGTTCCACTACGAGCAGTACTTC
TRBD1	TRBV7-9	few	TRBJ1-2	CASSGQGAPLLYGYTF	TGTGCCAGCAGCGGACAGGGGGCGCCCCTCCTATATGGCTACACCTTC
-	TRBV11-3	many	TRBJ2-1	CASSLGPLGDEQFF	TGTGCCAGCAGCTTGGGACCCTTGGGGGATGAGCAGTTCTTC
TRBD1	TRBV5-4	few	TRBJ2-1	CASSLDRGQDGQFF	TGTGCCAGCAGCTTGGATAGGGGACAGGACGGGCAGTTCTTC
-	TRBV12-3/TRBV12-4	many	TRBJ2-5	CASSPLRTPDLETQYF	TGTGCCAGCAGTCCGCTGCGGACCCCCGACCTAGAGACCCAGTACTTC
TRBD1	TRBV29-1	many	TRBJ2-6	CSVEGERDSLSGANVLTF	TGCAGCGTTGAAGGAGAGAGGGACAGCCTCTCTGGGGCCAACGTCCTGACTTTC
-	TRBV25-1	many	TRBJ2-3	CASSEHRTSRTDTQYF	TGTGCCAGCAGTGAACATCGGACTTCTCGCACAGATACGCAGTATTTT
TRBD1	TRBV20-1	many	TRBJ1-1	CSARTGQGGTEAFF	TGCAGTGCTAGGACCGGACAGGGAGGCACTGAAGCTTTCTTT
TRBD2	TRBV28	few	TRBJ2-7	CASSFERREIPYEQYF	TGTGCCAGCAGTTTTGAAAGGCGGGAGATCCCCTACGAGCAGTACTTC
-	TRBV12-3/TRBV12-4	many	TRBJ2-1	CASSWGSTDNEQFF	TGTGCCAGCAGTTGGGGCAGTACTGACAATGAGCAGTTCTTC
-	TRBV7-9	many	TRBJ2-7	CASSTTRMGIGYEQYF	TGTGCCAGCAGCACCACCCGGATGGGGATCGGATACGAGCAGTACTTC
-	TRBV4-2	many	TRBJ2-7	CASSQELGGFEQYF	TGTGCCAGCAGCCAAGAGTTAGGAGGGTTCGAGCAGTACTTC
TRBD2	TRBV28	many	TRBJ2-7	CASSFMRTSGTPYEQYF	TGTGCCAGCAGTTTCATGCGAACTAGCGGGACCCCCTACGAGCAGTACTTC
-	TRBV5-1	many	TRBJ2-7	CASSLVGNRAEQYF	TGCGCCAGCAGCTTGGTAGGGAATAGGGCCGAGCAGTACTTC
-	TRBV4-2	many	TRBJ2-5	CASSQDVRSRETQYF	TGTGCCAGCAGCCAAGATGTCAGGTCAAGGGAGACCCAGTACTTC
-	TRBV9	few	TRBJ2-1	CASSPRPGSSYNEQFF	TGTGCCAGCAGCCCCCGCCCCGGGAGCTCCTACAATGAGCAGTTCTTC
-	TRBV15	-	TRBJ2-4	CATSRESAHLLAKNIQYF	TGTGCCACCAGCAGAGAATCAGCCCACCTACTTGCCAAAAACATTCAGTACTTC
TRBD2	TRBV20-1	many	TRBJ2-1	CSASGAGVRDEQFF	TGCAGTGCTAGTGGTGCGGGAGTCCGGGATGAGCAGTTCTTC
-	TRBV4-2	many	TRBJ1-4	CASSQAPPGVGEKLFF	TGTGCCAGCAGCCAAGCCCCTCCGGGGGTAGGGGAAAAACTGTTTTTT
TRBD2	TRBV20-1	many	TRBJ2-7	CSASTPAGGRPYEQYF	TGCAGTGCTAGTACCCCAGCGGGAGGGCGGCCCTACGAGCAGTACTTC
-	TRBV5-1	few	TRBJ2-7	CASSLEEGYEQYF	TGCGCCAGCAGCTTGGAAGAGGGCTACGAGCAGTACTTC
-	TRBV18	many	TRBJ2-5	CASSPPGRETQYF	TGTGCCAGCTCACCACCGGGGCGAGAGACCCAGTACTTC
TRBD1	TRBV4-1	many	TRBJ1-1	CASSRVQGVTEAFF	TGCGCCAGCAGCCGGGTACAGGGGGTAACTGAAGCTTTCTTT
-	TRBV29-1	many	TRBJ2-2	CSVEGPGGELFF	TGCAGCGTTGAAGGGCCGGGCGGGGAGCTGTTTTTT